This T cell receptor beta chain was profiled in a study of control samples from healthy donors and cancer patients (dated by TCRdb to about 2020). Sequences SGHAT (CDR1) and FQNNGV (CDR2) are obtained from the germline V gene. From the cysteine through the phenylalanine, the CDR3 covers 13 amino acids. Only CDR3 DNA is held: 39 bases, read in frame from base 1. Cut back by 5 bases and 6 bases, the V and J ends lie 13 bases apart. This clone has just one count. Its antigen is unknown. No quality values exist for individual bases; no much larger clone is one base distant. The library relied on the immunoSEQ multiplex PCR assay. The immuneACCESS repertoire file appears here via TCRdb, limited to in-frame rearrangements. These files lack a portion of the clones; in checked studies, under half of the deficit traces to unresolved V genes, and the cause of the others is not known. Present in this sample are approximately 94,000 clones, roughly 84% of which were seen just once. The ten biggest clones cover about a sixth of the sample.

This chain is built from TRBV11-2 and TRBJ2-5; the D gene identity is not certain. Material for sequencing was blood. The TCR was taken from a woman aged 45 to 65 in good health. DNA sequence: TGTGCCAGCAGCCTGGAGCTTCTAAAGACCCAGTACTTC. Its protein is CASSLELLKTQYF.